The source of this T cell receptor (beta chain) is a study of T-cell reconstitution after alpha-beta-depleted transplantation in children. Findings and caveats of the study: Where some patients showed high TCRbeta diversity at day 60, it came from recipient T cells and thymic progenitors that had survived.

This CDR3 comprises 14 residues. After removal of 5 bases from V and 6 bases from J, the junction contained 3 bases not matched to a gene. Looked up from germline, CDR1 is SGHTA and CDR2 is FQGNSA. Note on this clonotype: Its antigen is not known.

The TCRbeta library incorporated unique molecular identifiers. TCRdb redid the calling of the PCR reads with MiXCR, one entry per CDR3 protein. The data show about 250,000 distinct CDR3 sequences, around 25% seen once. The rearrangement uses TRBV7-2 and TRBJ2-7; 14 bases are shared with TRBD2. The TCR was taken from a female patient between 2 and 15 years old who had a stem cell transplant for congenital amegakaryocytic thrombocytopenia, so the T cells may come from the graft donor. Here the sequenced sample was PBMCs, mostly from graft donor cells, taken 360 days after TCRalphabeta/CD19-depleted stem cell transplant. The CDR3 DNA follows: TGTGCCAGCAGCAGACTAGCGGGAGGGCTCGAGCAGTACTTC. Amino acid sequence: CASSRLAGGLEQYF. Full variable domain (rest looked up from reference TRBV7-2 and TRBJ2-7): GAGVSQSPSNKVTEKGKDVELRCDPISGHTALYWYRQSLGQGLEFLIYFQGNSAPDKSGLPSDRFSAERTGGSVSTLTIQRTQQEDSAVYLCASSRLAGGLEQYFGPGTRLTVT.